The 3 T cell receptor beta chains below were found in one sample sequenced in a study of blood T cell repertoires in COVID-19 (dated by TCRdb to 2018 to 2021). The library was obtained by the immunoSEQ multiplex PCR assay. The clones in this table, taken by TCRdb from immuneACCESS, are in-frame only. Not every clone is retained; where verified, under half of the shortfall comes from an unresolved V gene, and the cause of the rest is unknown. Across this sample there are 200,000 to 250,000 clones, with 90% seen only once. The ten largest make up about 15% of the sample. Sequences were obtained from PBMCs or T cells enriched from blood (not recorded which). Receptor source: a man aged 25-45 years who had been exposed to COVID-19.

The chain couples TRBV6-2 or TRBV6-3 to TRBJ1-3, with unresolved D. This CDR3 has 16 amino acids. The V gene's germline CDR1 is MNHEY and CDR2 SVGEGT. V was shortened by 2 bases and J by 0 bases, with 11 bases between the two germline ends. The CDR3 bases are TGTGCCAGCAGTTACCGCCAGCGCAGCTCTGGAAACACCATATATTTT. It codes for CASSYRQRSSGNTIYF.

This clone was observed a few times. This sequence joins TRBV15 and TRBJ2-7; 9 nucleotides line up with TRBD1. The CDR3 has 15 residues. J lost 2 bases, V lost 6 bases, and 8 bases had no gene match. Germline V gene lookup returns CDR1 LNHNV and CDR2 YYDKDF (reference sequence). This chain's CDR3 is CATRTTGQGPYEQYF. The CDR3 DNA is TGTGCCACCAGGACGACGGGACAGGGCCCCTACGAGCAGTACTTC.

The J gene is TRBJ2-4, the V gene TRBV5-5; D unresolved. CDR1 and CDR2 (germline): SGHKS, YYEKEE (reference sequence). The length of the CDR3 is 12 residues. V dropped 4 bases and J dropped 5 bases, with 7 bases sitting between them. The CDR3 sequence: CASSGQENIQYF. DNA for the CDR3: TGTGCCAGCAGCGGTCAGGAAAACATTCAGTACTTC.